This T cell receptor beta chain was identified during a study of T-cell memory formation after mild COVID-19 (dated by TCRdb to the early 2020s). In the study overall: Most TCR sequence clusters were specific to one of the two donors. In a couple of donors, T-cell clones that expanded and contracted after mild COVID-19 were followed by sequencing TCRalpha and TCRbeta repertoires longitudinally. Two young, previously healthy adult volunteers made up the cohort, one male and one female.

The listed sequencing device is Illumina NovaSeq 6000. cDNA libraries for TCRalpha and TCRbeta were prepared by 5'RACE using constant-segment primers, with sample barcodes and unique molecular identifiers added. Trizol reagent was used to extract RNA from every sample. Libraries were amplified in two PCR steps, with a second sample barcode and Illumina TruSeq adapters added in the second step. The libraries were sequenced on an Illumina NovaSeq using 2 x 150 bp paired-end reads. The study's own analysis went as follows. Reads were demultiplexed and collapsed into UMI-guided consensus sequences with migec v1.2.7. With mixcr v2.1.11, UMI consensuses were aligned to TRA and TRB V and J templates and assembled into clonotypes. A clonotype was counted as expanded or contracted only when both edgeR and NoisET called the clonotype significant, with the noise models trained on biological replicates. edgeR calls used a false discovery rate-adjusted p below 0.01 and a log2 fold-change threshold of 1. As an exploratory analysis of dynamics, max-normalized trajectories of the 1000 most abundant clonotypes were examined with PCA combined with hierarchical clustering. Each responding clone was given a CD4 or CD8 phenotype based on the CD4+ and CD8+ repertoires, which had been sequenced separately. TCRdb handled the public reads itself, with Q25 trimming in fastp and clone calling in MiXCR, and kept productive beta chains. Identical CDR3 protein sequences are pooled into one entry, listed with their most common genes and DNA. In this record, the V and J calls reflect TCRdb's handling and not the investigators' own analysis. The sample table contains roughly 500,000 distinct CDR3 sequences; only one count was recorded for just over 20% of them. The ten largest clones take up approximately 12% of the sample.

Comments on this clonotype: No antigen is known for it. Base qualities are not provided; no much larger clone lies one nucleotide away.

The CDR3 measures 13 amino acids from cysteine to phenylalanine. Just the 39-base CDR3 DNA is kept, in frame starting at base 1. CDR1 and CDR2 (SQVTM, ANQGSEA) derive from the germline V gene. V loses 6 bases of germline sequence and J loses 5 bases, and the interval between the two ends is 16 bases. Ficoll-Paque density gradient centrifugation was the method used to isolate PBMCs. Broader findings and caveats from the paper: SARS-CoV-2 specificity was not confirmed for the second-wave clones peaking on day 37. Only two mild cases were covered in the study, and larger cohorts including severe cases with pre-infection samples were considered necessary. From day 15 to 85, contracting clones showed balanced CD4/CD8 phenotypes, whereas a second wave of clones that expanded from day 15 to 37 leaned towards CD4+. Contracting CD4+ clones turned up mainly in the CM and EM memory subsets, whereas EMRA was where CD8+ clones were enriched. Some responding clones were found in pre-infection memory, which suggests that pre-existing cross-reactive memory T cells took part in the SARS-CoV-2 response.

The rearrangement joined TRBV29-1 to TRBJ1-1; the D gene lacks a confident call. The specimen was PBMCs or a T cell subset sorted from them (not recorded which). This clonotype originated in an adult woman who had mild COVID-19 (a few samples of this study predate the infection). The sample titles of this study are shuffled in the database, so cell type and time point are left out; the donor was told from shared clones. The nucleotides read TGCAGCGTCCAGGTGGGGAGAGGGACTGAAGCTTTCTTT. Its translation reads: CSVQVGRGTEAFF.